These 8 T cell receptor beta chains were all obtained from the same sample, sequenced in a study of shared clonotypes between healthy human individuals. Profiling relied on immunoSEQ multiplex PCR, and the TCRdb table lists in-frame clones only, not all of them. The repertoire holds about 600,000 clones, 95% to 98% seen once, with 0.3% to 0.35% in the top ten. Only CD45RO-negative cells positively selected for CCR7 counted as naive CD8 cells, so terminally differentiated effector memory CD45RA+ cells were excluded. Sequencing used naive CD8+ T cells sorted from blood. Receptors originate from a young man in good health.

This CDR3 reads CASSQEWGEAEQFF. CDR3 sequence (DNA): TGCGCCAGCAGCCAAGAGTGGGGGGAGGCAGAGCAGTTCTTC. This sequence joins TRBV4-3 and TRBJ2-1, with a weak D call TRBD2 (6 bases). CDR1 is LGHNA and CDR2 is YSLEER in the germline V gene. The CDR3 totals 14 residues. Trimming removed 0 bases at V and 10 bases at J, with 13 bases between.

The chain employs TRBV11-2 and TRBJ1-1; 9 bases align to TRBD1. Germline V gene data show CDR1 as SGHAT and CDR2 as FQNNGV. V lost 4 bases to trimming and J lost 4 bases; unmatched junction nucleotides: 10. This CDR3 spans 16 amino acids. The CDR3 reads CASSSPWTGESTEAFF. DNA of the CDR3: TGTGCCAGCAGCTCTCCCTGGACAGGGGAGAGCACTGAAGCTTTCTTT.

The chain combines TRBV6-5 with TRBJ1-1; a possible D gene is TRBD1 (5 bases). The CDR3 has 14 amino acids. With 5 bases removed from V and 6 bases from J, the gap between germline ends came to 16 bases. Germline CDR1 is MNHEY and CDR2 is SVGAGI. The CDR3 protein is CASSGTRDMSEAFF. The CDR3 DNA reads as TGTGCCAGCAGTGGGACTCGAGATATGTCTGAAGCTTTCTTT.

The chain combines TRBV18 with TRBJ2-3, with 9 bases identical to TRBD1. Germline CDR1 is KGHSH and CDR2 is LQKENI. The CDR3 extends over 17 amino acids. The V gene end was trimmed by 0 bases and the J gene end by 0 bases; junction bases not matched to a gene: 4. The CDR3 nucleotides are TGTGCCAGCTCACCACCGGAGGGGACAGGGAGCACAGATACGCAGTATTTT. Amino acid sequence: CASSPPEGTGSTDTQYF. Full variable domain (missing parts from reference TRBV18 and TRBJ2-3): NAGVMQNPRHLVRRRGQEARLRCSPMKGHSHVYWYRQLPEEGLKFMVYLQKENIIDESGMPKERFSAEFPKEGPSILRIQQVVRGDSAAYFCASSPPEGTGSTDTQYFGPGTRLTVL.

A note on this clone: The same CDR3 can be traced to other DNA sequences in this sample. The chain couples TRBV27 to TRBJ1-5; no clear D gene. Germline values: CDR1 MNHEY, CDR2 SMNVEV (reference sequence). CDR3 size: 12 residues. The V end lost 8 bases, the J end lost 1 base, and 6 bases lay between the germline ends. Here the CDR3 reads CASGGSNQPQHF. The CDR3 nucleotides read TGTGCCAGCGGAGGAAGCAATCAGCCCCAGCATTTT.

The CDR3 DNA reads as TGTGCCAGCAACATTAAGCAAGGATACGAGCAGTACTTC. Protein product: CASNIKQGYEQYF. The rearrangement joins TRBV6-1 to TRBJ2-7; D is undetermined. The CDR3 consists of 13 residues. Germline lookup yields CDR1 MNHNS and CDR2 SASEGT. V lost 7 bases and J 4 bases, leaving 14 bases between the germline ends.

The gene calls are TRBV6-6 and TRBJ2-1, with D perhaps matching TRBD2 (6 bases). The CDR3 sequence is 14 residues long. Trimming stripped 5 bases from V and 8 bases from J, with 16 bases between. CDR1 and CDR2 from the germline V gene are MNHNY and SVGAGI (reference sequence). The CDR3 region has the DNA TGTGCCAGCAGTCCGACCCGGGCTAGCGATGAGCAGTTCTTC. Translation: CASSPTRASDEQFF.

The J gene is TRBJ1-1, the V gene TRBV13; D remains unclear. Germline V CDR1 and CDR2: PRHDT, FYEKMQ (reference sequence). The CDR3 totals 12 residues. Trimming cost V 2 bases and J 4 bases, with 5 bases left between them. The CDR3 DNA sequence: TGTGCCAGCAGCTTAATAGCCACTGAAGCTTTCTTT. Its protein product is CASSLIATEAFF.